Below are 32 T cell receptor beta chains sequenced from a single sample in a study of blood T cell repertoires in COVID-19. Some clones are missing from TCRdb's copy, which holds only in-frame ones; the method was immunoSEQ multiplex PCR. The sample carries tens of thousands of clones, about 90% recorded once. Sequencing input: peripheral blood. These receptors were collected from a man in his fifties or sixties with acute or convalescent COVID-19.

V is TRBV6-5 and J is TRBJ2-7; a possible D gene is TRBD2 (5 bases). Trimming removed 0 bases at V and 3 bases at J, with 9 bases between. The CDR3 has 14 residues. Germline lookup yields CDR1 MNHEY and CDR2 SVGAGI. The CDR3 is CASSYSIRDYEQYF. The CDR3 DNA sequence: TGTGCCAGCAGTTACTCGATCCGGGACTACGAGCAGTACTTC.

This chain connects TRBV4-1 to TRBJ2-2; weak D call: TRBD1 (6 bases). Germline CDR1 and CDR2: MGHRA and YSYEKL. V was trimmed by 7 bases and J by 5 bases, leaving 20 bases between them. This CDR3 spans 16 amino acids. CDR3 protein: CASNTRPGVGTGELFF. The DNA for the CDR3 is TGCGCCAGCAACACAAGACCAGGGGTGGGAACCGGGGAGCTGTTTTTT.

This chain links TRBV5-4 with TRBJ2-3; 7 nucleotides line up with TRBD2. The CDR3 totals 15 residues. CDR1 SGHNT and CDR2 YYREEE come from the germline V gene (reference sequence). V dropped 0 bases and J dropped 0; count of bases not matched to a gene: 1. The CDR3 protein is CASSLELASTDTQYF. CDR3 nucleotides: TGTGCCAGCAGCTTGGAACTAGCGAGCACAGATACGCAGTATTTT.

The gene calls are TRBV2 and TRBJ2-7, with 14 bases that match TRBD2. V gave up 6 bases and J gave up 5 bases; unmatched junction bases: 12. This CDR3 region has 17 residues. CDR1 is SNHLY and CDR2 is FYNNEI in the germline V gene. CDR3 protein: CASSSPGLAGDGDEQYF. The DNA for the CDR3 is TGTGCCAGCAGCTCGCCGGGACTAGCGGGAGATGGCGACGAGCAGTACTTC.

CDR3 DNA sequence: TGTGCCAGCAGCTTTCCCGACAGGCTGAACTATGGCTACACCTTC. This translates into CASSFPDRLNYGYTF. J is TRBJ1-2 and V is TRBV5-4, with D possibly being TRBD1 (6 bases). The V end was cut by 2 bases, the J end by 2 bases, with 13 bases between. The CDR3 consists of 15 residues. Germline CDR1 SGHNT, CDR2 YYREEE (reference sequence). The full variable domain, rest sourced from reference TRBV5-4 and TRBJ1-2, is ETGVTQSPTHLIKTRGQQVTLRCSSQSGHNTVSWYQQALGQGPQFIFQYYREEENGRGNFPPRFSGLQFPNYSSELNVNALELDDSALYLCASSFPDRLNYGYTFGSGTRLTVV.

This chain joins TRBV30 and TRBJ1-3, with 7 bases that match TRBD1. Per germline, CDR1 GTSNPN and CDR2 SVGIG (reference sequence). The ends lost 5 bases at V and 4 bases at J; junction bases unmatched: 14. The CDR3 covers 16 residues. CDR3 loop: CAWCLEWGQLGNTIYF. The CDR3, as DNA: TGTGCCTGGTGCCTGGAATGGGGACAGTTAGGAAACACCATATATTTT.

The V and J genes are TRBV7-2 and TRBJ1-6, with a tentative D call TRBD1 (6 bases). This CDR3 contains 15 residues. V was shortened by 4 bases and J by 10 bases, with 17 bases between the two germline ends. From germline, CDR1 is SGHTA and CDR2 FQGNSA. The CDR3 region is CASSWETGSGSPLHF. The CDR3 bases are TGTGCCAGCAGCTGGGAGACAGGTTCAGGCTCACCCCTCCACTTT. Based on the CDR3 plus reference TRBV7-2 and TRBJ1-6, the full variable domain is GAGVSQSPSNKVTEKGKDVELRCDPISGHTALYWYRQSLGQGLEFLIYFQGNSAPDKSGLPSDRFSAERTGGSVSTLTIQRTQQEDSAVYLCASSWETGSGSPLHFGNGTRLTVT.

The V and J genes are TRBV30 and TRBJ1-1; D gene ambiguous. CDR3 length equals 14 residues. The V end was cut by 2 bases, the J end by 2 bases, with 12 bases between. Germline V CDR1 and CDR2: GTSNPN, SVGIG (reference sequence). The CDR3 reads CAWSWWAANTEAFF. CDR3 DNA sequence: TGTGCCTGGAGTTGGTGGGCCGCAAACACTGAAGCTTTCTTT.

The chain links TRBV28 to TRBJ2-3, with 10 bases that match TRBD1. This CDR3 has 16 residues. V trimming: 4 bases; J trimming: 0 bases; junction bases outside the gene matches: 4. The germline gives CDR1 MDHEN, CDR2 SYDVKM. As DNA, the CDR3 is TGTGCCAGCAGTTCCCCGGGACAGGGGAGCACAGATACGCAGTATTTT. Amino acid sequence: CASSSPGQGSTDTQYF.

This clone was counted a single time. In DNA, the CDR3 is TGTGCCAGCAGCTTCGGGGCGGGGGCTACGGAGACCCAGTACTTC. It encodes CASSFGAGATETQYF. This chain connects TRBV7-9 to TRBJ2-5; TRBD2 might be the D (7 bases). Trimming left V 3 bases short and J 5 bases short, with 16 bases between. The germline V gene has CDR1 SEHNR and CDR2 FQNEAQ (reference sequence). The CDR3 loop spans 15 amino acids.

This chain joins TRBV6-7 and TRBJ1-2; D possibly corresponds to TRBD1 (5 bases). TRBV6-7 is assigned to the ORF class and has an uncertain function. V lost 8 bases and J 8 bases, leaving 15 bases between the germline ends. The CDR3 covers 12 residues. CDR3 protein: CASPREGGGYTF. The DNA of the CDR3 is TGTGCCAGCCCCAGGGAGGGAGGAGGCTACACCTTC.

This chain uses TRBV5-5 with TRBJ1-1; TRBD1 is a possible D gene (5 bases). From germline, CDR1 is SGHKS and CDR2 YYEKEE (reference sequence). The CDR3 consists of 15 residues. V lost 4 bases and J lost 4, with 17 bases in between. CDR3 in DNA: TGTGCCAGCAGCCCTAGTGGGCAGGGTACCACTGAAGCTTTCTTT. It yields the protein CASSPSGQGTTEAFF.

This clone is medium-sized (0.01 to 0.1%) within its sample. V gene TRBV30 combines with J gene TRBJ2-7; D possibly corresponds to TRBD2 (5 bases). CDR3 length equals 13 residues. Germline lookup yields CDR1 GTSNPN and CDR2 SVGIG (reference sequence). V shed 4 bases and J shed 6 bases, with 16 bases lying between them. CDR3 DNA sequence: TGTGCCTGGACTACTGGGCTAGAGGGCGAGCAGTACTTC. Its protein is CAWTTGLEGEQYF.

V usage is TRBV21-1 and J usage is TRBJ2-7; TRBD1 is taken as the D call from the table, unchecked against the DNA. TRBV21-1 is termed a pseudogene. The CDR3 has 18 amino acids. The CDR3 DNA follows: TGTGCCAGCAGCAAAGTCCAATTCGTAGGACAGCCGAACTACGAGCAGTACTTC. It codes for CASSKVQFVGQPNYEQYF.

The chain links TRBV11-1 to TRBJ2-1; TRBD2 might be the D (6 bases). V was pared by 5 bases and J by 0 bases, with 14 bases between. The germline V gene encodes CDR1 SGHAT and CDR2 FQDESV (reference sequence). This CDR3 is 16 amino acids long. The CDR3 loop reads CASSPNRGSSYNEQFF. CDR3 DNA sequence: TGTGCCAGCAGCCCGAACCGGGGGAGCTCCTACAATGAGCAGTTCTTC.

This clone has a handful of counts. This chain joins TRBV28 and TRBJ1-5; maybe TRBD1 (6 bases). V was trimmed by 6 bases and J by 2 bases, leaving 14 bases between them. This CDR3 is 15 amino acids long. Germline CDR1 and CDR2: MDHEN and SYDVKM. CDR3 bases: TGTGCCAGCAGCCTCTCCGCAGGGGGCAATCAGCCCCAGCATTTT. Translated: CASSLSAGGNQPQHF. The whole variable domain, filled in from reference TRBV28 and TRBJ1-5, reads DVKVTQSSRYLVKRTGEKVFLECVQDMDHENMFWYRQDPGLGLRLIYFSYDVKMKEKGDIPEGYSVSREKKERFSLILESASTNQTSMYLCASSLSAGGNQPQHFGDGTRLSIL.

This chain joins TRBV3-1 (or the pseudogene TRBV3-2) and TRBJ1-1; 9 bases align to TRBD1. This CDR3 has 12 residues. Germline CDR1 is LGHDT and CDR2 is YNNKEL (reference sequence). The V segment lost 4 bases and the J segment 11 bases; nucleotides outside the gene matches: 5. DNA for the CDR3: TGTGCCAGCAGCCCAAACAGGGGGCAGGCTTTCTTT. Protein: CASSPNRGQAFF.

The chain recombines TRBV5-1 with TRBJ1-4; TRBD1 agrees at 7 bases. Germline V gene sequence: CDR1 SGHRS, CDR2 YFSETQ. CDR3 length: 15 amino acids. Unmatched junction bases numbered 9, after V lost 6 bases and J lost 4 bases. Here the CDR3 reads CASTQTGQINEKLFF. In DNA, the CDR3 is TGCGCCAGCACCCAAACGGGACAGATTAATGAAAAACTGTTTTTT.

This rearrangement joins TRBV5-1 to TRBJ2-2; 7 bases align to TRBD1. CDR1 is SGHRS and CDR2 is YFSETQ in the germline V gene. Trimming took 4 bases from V and 3 from J; bases not matched to a gene: 6. The CDR3 is made up of 15 amino acids. The CDR3 loop reads CASSPRTGDTGELFF. As DNA, the CDR3 is TGCGCCAGCAGCCCACGGACAGGAGACACCGGGGAGCTGTTTTTT.

The CDR3 nucleotides read TGTGCCAGCAGCCAGGGGAGCGCGGGTCAGCCCCAGCATTTT. Its translation: CASSQGSAGQPQHF. The chain is built from TRBV2 and TRBJ1-5; a possible D gene is TRBD1 (6 bases). This CDR3 contains 14 residues. V was clipped by 6 bases and J by 6 bases, with 15 bases between them. Germline CDR1 and CDR2: SNHLY and FYNNEI.

The sample holds one count of this clone. V usage is TRBV6-5 and J usage is TRBJ1-6; D not resolved. Trimming removed 6 bases from V and 5 bases from J, with 14 bases in between. This CDR3 has 15 amino acids. Germline V gene lookup returns CDR1 MNHEY and CDR2 SVGAGI. The CDR3 reads CASRREGRDNSPLHF. CDR3 nucleotides: TGTGCCAGCAGAAGGGAGGGCAGAGATAATTCACCCCTCCACTTT.

This chain joins TRBV19 and TRBJ1-1, with D unclear. CDR3 length: 13 residues. Germline V lookup: CDR1 LNHDA, CDR2 SQIVND (reference sequence). V was clipped by 3 bases and J by 1 base, with 6 bases between them. CDR3 in DNA: TGTGCCAGTAGTATTATGAGGAACACTGAAGCTTTCTTT. Residues: CASSIMRNTEAFF.

V is TRBV28 and J is TRBJ1-5; D is ambiguous. The length of the CDR3 is 13 residues. The V gene's germline CDR1 is MDHEN and CDR2 SYDVKM. The germline V and J ends were trimmed by 1 base and 3 bases, with 4 bases remaining between them. CDR3 amino acids: CASSLYHNQPQHF. The CDR3, as DNA: TGTGCCAGCAGTTTATATCACAATCAGCCCCAGCATTTT.

CDR3 loop: CSVDRAPGELFF. As DNA, the CDR3 is TGCAGCGTTGACAGGGCCCCCGGGGAGCTGTTTTTT. The rearrangement links TRBV29-1 to TRBJ2-2; possible D gene TRBD1, 5 bases. V dropped 3 bases and J dropped 6 bases, with 8 bases sitting between them. This CDR3 comprises 12 residues. Germline loops: CDR1 SQVTM, CDR2 ANQGSEA.

This chain joins TRBV3-1 (or the pseudogene TRBV3-2) and TRBJ2-7; 8 bases map to TRBD1. The CDR3 extends over 16 amino acids. After removal of 2 bases from V and 0 bases from J, the junction contained 6 bases not matched to a gene. Germline V gives CDR1 LGHDT, CDR2 YNNKEL (reference sequence). The CDR3 region has the DNA TGTGCCAGCAGCCAATCCAGGACAGGGATCTCCTACGAGCAGTACTTC. This encodes CASSQSRTGISYEQYF.

The chain couples TRBV18 to TRBJ2-5; weak D call: TRBD2 (5 bases). The V end was cut by 6 bases, the J end by 5 bases, with 13 bases between. In germline, CDR1 is KGHSH, CDR2 LQKENI. There are 13 residues in the CDR3. CDR3 residues: CASSPGSLETQYF. The CDR3 DNA reads as TGTGCCAGCTCCCCGGGGTCCCTTGAGACCCAGTACTTC.

V usage is TRBV30 and J usage is TRBJ1-1; D gene unclear. Per the germline V gene, CDR1 is GTSNPN and CDR2 is SVGIG (reference sequence). This CDR3 has 13 amino acids. Trimming took 1 base from V and 3 from J, leaving 9 bases between them. The CDR3 nucleotides read TGTGCCTGGAGTGCCCTCCGGGACACTGAAGCTTTCTTT. It encodes CAWSALRDTEAFF.

The chain joins TRBV28 to TRBJ2-7; 8 bases align to TRBD1. The germline CDR1 and CDR2 sequences are MDHEN and SYDVKM. This CDR3 is built from 13 residues. The V gene end was trimmed by 11 bases and the J gene end by 0 bases; junction bases not matched to a gene: 6. CDR3 DNA: TGTGCCTCAGCCGGGACAGGCTCCTACGAGCAGTACTTC. As protein: CASAGTGSYEQYF.

The rearrangement joins TRBV3-1 (or the pseudogene TRBV3-2) to TRBJ2-1; 7 bases line up with TRBD2. The CDR3 totals 13 residues. The V gene end was trimmed by 4 bases and the J gene end by 4 bases; junction bases not matched to a gene: 1. CDR1 and CDR2 from the germline V gene are LGHDT and YNNKEL (reference sequence). CDR3 bases: TGTGCCAGCAGCCGGGGACTATACAATGAGCAGTTCTTC. Protein product: CASSRGLYNEQFF.

The V call is TRBV7-7, the J call TRBJ2-1; TRBD2 matches at 10 bases. The CDR3 runs to 15 residues. Germline CDR1 reads SSHAT; CDR2 reads FNYEAQ (reference sequence). V was pared by 5 bases and J by 5 bases, with 6 bases of the junction left unmatched. CDR3 loop: CASSRTSGDNNEQFF. The CDR3 region has the DNA TGTGCCAGCAGCCGGACTAGCGGAGACAACAATGAGCAGTTCTTC.

V gene TRBV18 combines with J gene TRBJ2-3, with 8 bases aligning to TRBD2. There are 16 residues in the CDR3. Germline V CDR1 and CDR2: KGHSH, LQKENI. Losses at the gene ends were 3 bases for V and 1 base for J; bases not matched to a gene: 6. The CDR3 is CASSPEAGDRTDTQYF. The CDR3 region has the DNA TGTGCCAGCTCACCCGAAGCGGGAGACCGCACAGATACGCAGTATTTT. Based on the CDR3 plus reference TRBV18 and TRBJ2-3, the full variable domain is NAGVMQNPRHLVRRRGQEARLRCSPMKGHSHVYWYRQLPEEGLKFMVYLQKENIIDESGMPKERFSAEFPKEGPSILRIQQVVRGDSAAYFCASSPEAGDRTDTQYFGPGTRLTVL.

The V call is TRBV27, the J call TRBJ2-3; D is uncertain. Per germline, CDR1 MNHEY and CDR2 SMNVEV (reference sequence). Trimming pared 5 bases from V and 2 bases from J, leaving 20 bases between. CDR3 length: 17 residues. The CDR3 loop is CASSPTMMAELTDTQYF. The CDR3 DNA follows: TGTGCCAGCAGTCCAACCATGATGGCGGAGCTCACAGATACGCAGTATTTT.